This T cell receptor beta chain was found in a study of a mutant IDH1 vaccine in newly diagnosed glioma. Overall study: Patients got their first vaccination 4-6 weeks after radiotherapy alone, or with temozolomide cycles. Patients had received radiotherapy, temozolomide, or both previously, most receiving both.

To note about this clone: Its antigen is as yet unknown.

Method: immunoSEQ multiplex PCR; TCRdb's copy keeps in-frame clones and lacks some. The sample carries roughly 19,000 clones, roughly 86% recorded once. The CDR3 sequence is 16 residues long. The J segment lost 4 bases and the V segment lost 0 bases, leaving 4 bases of the junction unmatched. Germline CDR1 and CDR2: SGHRS and YFSETQ. Indicated time point: week 23, last vaccination. Vaccination comprised doses that each held 300 ug of mutant IDH1 20-mer peptide, plus topical imiquimod. The sequence derives from a man aged 25-40 years with glioma. V and J are TRBV5-1 and TRBJ2-1, with TRBD2 matching 10 bases. The sample was PBMCs, taken from a glioma patient whose treatment included an IDH1 peptide vaccine. The CDR3 region is CASSLGGTSVYNEQFF. CDR3 in DNA: TGCGCCAGCAGCTTGGGGGGGACTAGCGTATACAATGAGCAGTTCTTC.